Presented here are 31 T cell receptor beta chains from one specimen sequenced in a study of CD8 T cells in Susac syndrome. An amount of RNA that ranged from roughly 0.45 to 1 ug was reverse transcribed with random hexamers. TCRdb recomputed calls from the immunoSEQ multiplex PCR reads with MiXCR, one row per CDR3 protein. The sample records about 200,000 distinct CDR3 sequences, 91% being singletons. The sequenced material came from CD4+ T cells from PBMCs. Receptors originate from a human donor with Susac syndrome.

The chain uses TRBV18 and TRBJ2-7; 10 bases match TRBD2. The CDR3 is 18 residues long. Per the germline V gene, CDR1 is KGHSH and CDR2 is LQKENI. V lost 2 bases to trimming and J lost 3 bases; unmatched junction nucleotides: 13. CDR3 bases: TGTGCCAGCTCACCATCAACGCAAGCTAGCGGGGGTCTCTACGAGCAGTACTTC. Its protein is CASSPSTQASGGLYEQYF.

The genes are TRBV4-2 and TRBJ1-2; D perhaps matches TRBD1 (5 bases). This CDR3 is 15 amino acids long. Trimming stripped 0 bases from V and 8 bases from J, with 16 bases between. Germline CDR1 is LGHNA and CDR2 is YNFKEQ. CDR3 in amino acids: CASSQEFTRGGGYTF. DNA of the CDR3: TGTGCCAGCAGCCAAGAATTTACAAGGGGTGGCGGCTACACCTTC.

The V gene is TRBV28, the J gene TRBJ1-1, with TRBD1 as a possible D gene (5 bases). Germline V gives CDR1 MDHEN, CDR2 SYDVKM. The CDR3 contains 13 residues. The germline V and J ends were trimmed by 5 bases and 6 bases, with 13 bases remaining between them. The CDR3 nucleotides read TGTGCCAGCAGTGAGGCAGGGAGGGCTGAAGCTTTCTTT. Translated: CASSEAGRAEAFF.

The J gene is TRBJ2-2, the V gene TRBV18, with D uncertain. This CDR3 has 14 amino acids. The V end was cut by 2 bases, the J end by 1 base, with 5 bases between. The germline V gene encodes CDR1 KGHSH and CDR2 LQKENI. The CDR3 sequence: CASSPWGNTGELFF. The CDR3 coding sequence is TGTGCCAGCTCACCATGGGGGAACACCGGGGAGCTGTTTTTT.

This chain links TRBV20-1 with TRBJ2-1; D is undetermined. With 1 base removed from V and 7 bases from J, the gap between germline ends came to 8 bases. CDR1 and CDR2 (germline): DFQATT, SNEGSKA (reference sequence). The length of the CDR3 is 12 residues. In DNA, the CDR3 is TGCAGTGCTAGAGGCGGCCATAATGAGCAGTTCTTC. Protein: CSARGGHNEQFF.

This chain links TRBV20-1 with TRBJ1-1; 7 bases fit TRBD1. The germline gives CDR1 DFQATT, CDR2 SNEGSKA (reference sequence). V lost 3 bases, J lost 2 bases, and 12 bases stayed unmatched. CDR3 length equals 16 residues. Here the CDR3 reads CSARRTGGVGNTEAFF. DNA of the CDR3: TGCAGTGCTAGGCGGACAGGTGGGGTCGGCAACACTGAAGCTTTCTTT.

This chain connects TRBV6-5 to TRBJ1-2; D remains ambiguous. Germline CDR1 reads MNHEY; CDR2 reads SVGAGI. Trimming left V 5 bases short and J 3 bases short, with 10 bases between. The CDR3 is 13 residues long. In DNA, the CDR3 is TGTGCCAGCAGTCGACGAGCAGACTATGGCTACACCTTC. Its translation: CASSRRADYGYTF.

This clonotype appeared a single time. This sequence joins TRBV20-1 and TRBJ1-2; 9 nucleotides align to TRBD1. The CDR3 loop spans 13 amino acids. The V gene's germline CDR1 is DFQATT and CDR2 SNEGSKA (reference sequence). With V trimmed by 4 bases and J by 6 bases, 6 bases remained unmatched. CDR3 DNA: TGCAGTGCTACTATACAGGGGGCGAATGGCTACACCTTC. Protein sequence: CSATIQGANGYTF.

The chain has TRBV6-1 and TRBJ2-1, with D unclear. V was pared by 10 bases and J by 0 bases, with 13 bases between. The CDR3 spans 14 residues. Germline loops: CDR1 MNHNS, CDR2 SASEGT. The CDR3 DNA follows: TGTGCCACCCTAGGACCGAGCTCCTACAATGAGCAGTTCTTC. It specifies CATLGPSSYNEQFF.

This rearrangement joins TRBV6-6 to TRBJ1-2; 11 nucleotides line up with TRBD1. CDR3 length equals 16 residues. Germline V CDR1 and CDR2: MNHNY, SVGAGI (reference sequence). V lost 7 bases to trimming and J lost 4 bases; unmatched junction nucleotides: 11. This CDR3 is CASNNPRTGGVYGYTF. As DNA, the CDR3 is TGTGCCAGCAACAATCCCCGGACAGGGGGCGTCTATGGCTACACCTTC.

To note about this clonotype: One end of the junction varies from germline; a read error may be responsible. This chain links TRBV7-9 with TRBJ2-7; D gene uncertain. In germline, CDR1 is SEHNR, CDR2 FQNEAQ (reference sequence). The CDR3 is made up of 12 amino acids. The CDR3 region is CASSQEMGIIFF. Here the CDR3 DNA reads TGTGCCAGCAGCCAAGAAATGGGCATCATCTTCTTC.

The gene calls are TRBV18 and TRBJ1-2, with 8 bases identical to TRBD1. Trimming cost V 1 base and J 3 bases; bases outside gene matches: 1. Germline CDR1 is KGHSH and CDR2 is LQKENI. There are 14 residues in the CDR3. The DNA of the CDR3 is TGTGCCAGCTCACCACAGGACAGGGACTATGGCTACACCTTC. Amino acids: CASSPQDRDYGYTF.

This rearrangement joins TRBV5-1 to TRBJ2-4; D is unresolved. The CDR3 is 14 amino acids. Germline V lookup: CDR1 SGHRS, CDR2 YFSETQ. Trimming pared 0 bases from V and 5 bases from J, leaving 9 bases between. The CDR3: CASSLGAGENIQYF. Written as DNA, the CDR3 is TGCGCCAGCAGCTTGGGGGCAGGAGAAAACATTCAGTACTTC. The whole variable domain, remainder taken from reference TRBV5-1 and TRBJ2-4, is KAGVTQTPRYLIKTRGQQVTLSCSPISGHRSVSWYQQTPGQGLQFLFEYFSETQRNKGNFPGRFSGRQFSNSRSEMNVSTLELGDSALYLCASSLGAGENIQYFGAGTRLSVL.

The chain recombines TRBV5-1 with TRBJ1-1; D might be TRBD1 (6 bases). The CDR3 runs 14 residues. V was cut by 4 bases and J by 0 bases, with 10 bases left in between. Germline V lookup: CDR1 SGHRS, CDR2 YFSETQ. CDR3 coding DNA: TGCGCCAGCAGCGTAACAGGGATGAACACTGAAGCTTTCTTT. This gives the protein CASSVTGMNTEAFF.

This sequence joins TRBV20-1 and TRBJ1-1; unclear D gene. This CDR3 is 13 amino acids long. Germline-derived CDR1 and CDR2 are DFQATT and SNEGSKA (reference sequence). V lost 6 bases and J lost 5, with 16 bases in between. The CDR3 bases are TGCAGTGCCCTCGGTGGGGAAGGAACTGAAGCTTTCTTT. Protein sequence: CSALGGEGTEAFF.

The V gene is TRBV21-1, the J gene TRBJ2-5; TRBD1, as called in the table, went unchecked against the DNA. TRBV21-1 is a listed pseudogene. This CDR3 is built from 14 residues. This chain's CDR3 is CASSKRRQGETQYF. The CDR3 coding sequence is TGTGCCAGCAGCAAAAGGCGTCAGGGAGAGACCCAGTACTTC.

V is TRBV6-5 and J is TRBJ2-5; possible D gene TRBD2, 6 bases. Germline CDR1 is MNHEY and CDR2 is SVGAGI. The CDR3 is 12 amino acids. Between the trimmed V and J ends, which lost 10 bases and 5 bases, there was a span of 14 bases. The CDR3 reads CATGSTSETQYF. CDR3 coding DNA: TGTGCCACCGGGAGTACGTCGGAGACCCAGTACTTC.

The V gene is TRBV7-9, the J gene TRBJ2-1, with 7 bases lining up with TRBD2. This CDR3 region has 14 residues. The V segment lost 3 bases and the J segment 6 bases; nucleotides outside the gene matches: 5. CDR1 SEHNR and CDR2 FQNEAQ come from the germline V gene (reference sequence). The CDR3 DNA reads TGTGCCAGCAGCTTTAGAGCTAGCGGCAATGAGCAGTTCTTC. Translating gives CASSFRASGNEQFF.

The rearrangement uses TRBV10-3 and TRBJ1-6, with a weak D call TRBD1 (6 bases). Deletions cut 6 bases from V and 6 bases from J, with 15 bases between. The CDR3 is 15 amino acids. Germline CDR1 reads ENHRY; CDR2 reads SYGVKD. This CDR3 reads CAIRPEGGGNSPLHF. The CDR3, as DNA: TGTGCCATCAGACCCGAAGGGGGTGGTAATTCACCCCTCCACTTT.

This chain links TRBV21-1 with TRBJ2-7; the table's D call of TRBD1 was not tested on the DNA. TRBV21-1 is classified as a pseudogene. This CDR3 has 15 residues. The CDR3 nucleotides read TGTGCCAGCAGCAAAGCGCAAGGGCCCCCTCGGGAGCAGTACTTC. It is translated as CASSKAQGPPREQYF.

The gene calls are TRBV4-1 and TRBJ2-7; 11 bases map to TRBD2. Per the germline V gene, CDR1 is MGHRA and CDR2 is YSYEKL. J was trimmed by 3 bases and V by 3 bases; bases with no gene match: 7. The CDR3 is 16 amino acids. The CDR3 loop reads CASSQTSGVGVYEQYF. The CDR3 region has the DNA TGCGCCAGCAGCCAGACTAGCGGGGTAGGGGTCTACGAGCAGTACTTC.

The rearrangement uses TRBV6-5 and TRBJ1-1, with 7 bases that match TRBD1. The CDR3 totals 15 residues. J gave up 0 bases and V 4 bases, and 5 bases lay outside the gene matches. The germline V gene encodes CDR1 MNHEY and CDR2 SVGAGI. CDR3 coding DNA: TGTGCCAGCAGTTCTCAGGGGGTCATGAACACTGAAGCTTTCTTT. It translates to CASSSQGVMNTEAFF.

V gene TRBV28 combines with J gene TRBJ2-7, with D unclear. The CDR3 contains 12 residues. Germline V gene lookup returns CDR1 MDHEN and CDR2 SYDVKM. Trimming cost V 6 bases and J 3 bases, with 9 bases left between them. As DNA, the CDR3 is TGTGCCAGCAGATCGGTCAACTACGAGCAGTACTTC. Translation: CASRSVNYEQYF.

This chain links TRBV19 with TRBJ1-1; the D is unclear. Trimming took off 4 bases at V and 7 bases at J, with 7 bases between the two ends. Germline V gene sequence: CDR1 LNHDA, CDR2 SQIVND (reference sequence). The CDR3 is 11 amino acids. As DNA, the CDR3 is TGTGCCAGTAGTAAGGTCGGTGAAGCTTTCTTT. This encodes CASSKVGEAFF.

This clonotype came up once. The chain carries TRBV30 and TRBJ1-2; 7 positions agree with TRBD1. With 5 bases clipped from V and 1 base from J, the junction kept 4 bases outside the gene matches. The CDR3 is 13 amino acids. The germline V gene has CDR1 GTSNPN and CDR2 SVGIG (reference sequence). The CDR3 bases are TGTGCCTGGTCCCGGGACAGTAACTATGGCTACACCTTC. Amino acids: CAWSRDSNYGYTF.

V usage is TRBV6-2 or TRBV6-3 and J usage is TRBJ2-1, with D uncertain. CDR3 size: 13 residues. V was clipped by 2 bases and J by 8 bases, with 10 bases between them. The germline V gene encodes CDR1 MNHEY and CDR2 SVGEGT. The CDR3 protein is CASSYVARYEQFF. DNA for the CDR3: TGTGCCAGCAGTTACGTCGCTCGCTATGAGCAGTTCTTC.

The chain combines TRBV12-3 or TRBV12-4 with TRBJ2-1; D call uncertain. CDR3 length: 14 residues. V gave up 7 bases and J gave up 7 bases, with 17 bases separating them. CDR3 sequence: CASTVSFSSNEQFF. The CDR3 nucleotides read TGTGCCAGCACCGTTAGTTTTTCGTCAAATGAGCAGTTCTTC.

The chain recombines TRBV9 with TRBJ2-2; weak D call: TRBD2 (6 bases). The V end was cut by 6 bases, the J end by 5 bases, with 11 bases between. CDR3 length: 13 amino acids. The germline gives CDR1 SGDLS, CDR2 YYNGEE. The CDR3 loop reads CASTRAGTGELFF. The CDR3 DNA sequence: TGTGCCAGCACCCGGGCGGGAACCGGGGAGCTGTTTTTT. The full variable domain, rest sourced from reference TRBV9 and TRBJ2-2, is DSGVTQTPKHLITATGQRVTLRCSPRSGDLSVYWYQQSLDQGLQFLIQYYNGEERAKGNILERFSAQQFPDLHSELNLSSLELGDSALYFCASTRAGTGELFFGEGSRLTVL.

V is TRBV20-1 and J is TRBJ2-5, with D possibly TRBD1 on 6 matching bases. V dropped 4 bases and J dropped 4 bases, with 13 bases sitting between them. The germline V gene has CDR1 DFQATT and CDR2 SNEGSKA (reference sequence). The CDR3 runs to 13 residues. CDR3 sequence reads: CSATYRAGETQYF. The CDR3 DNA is TGCAGTGCTACCTACAGGGCAGGAGAGACCCAGTACTTC.

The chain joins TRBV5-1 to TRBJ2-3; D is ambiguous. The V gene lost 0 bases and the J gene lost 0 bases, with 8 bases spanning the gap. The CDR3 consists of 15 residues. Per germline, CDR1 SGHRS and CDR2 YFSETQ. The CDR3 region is CASSLEDASTDTQYF. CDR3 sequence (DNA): TGCGCCAGCAGCTTGGAGGACGCTAGCACAGATACGCAGTATTTT.

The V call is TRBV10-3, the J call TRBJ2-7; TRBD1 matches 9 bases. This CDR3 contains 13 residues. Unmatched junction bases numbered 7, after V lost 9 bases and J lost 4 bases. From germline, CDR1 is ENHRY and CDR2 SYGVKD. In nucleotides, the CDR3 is TGTGCCATGAGACAGGGGGGAAATTACGAGCAGTACTTC. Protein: CAMRQGGNYEQYF.